This entry is about one T cell receptor beta chain. As yet, its antigen is unknown. Next came a second PCR, run for 7 to 11 cycles, which used a sample-barcoded 5' primer along with a J-beta primer mix. One entry per CDR3 protein, called by TCRdb with MiXCR from the 5' RACE reads. There are around 710,000 distinct CDR3 sequences in the sample; roughly 44% occur only once, and roughly 20% lies in the top ten. The CDR3 totals 15 residues. Germline V gene lookup returns CDR1 MNHEY and CDR2 SVGAGI. The V end was cut by 6 bases, the J end by 5 bases, with 20 bases between. The sample originates from a study of blood T cells in healthy people across ages. Broader study findings: In older individuals, TCR beta diversity per million T cells was lower, falling roughly linearly with age.

Sequencing used blood. The gene calls are TRBV6-5 and TRBJ2-7, with a possible D match to TRBD1 (6 bases). This TCR was recovered from a woman aged 60-75 years in good health. The CDR3 nucleotides are TGTGCCAGCAGAAAATCCGGTGGGACATTGAACGAGCAGTACTTC. It encodes CASRKSGGTLNEQYF.